The present T cell receptor (beta chain) was sequenced within a study of blood T cell repertoires in COVID-19. The CDR3 length is 14 residues. V lost 4 bases, J lost 6 bases, and 15 bases lay in between. From germline, CDR1 is LNHDA and CDR2 SQIVND (reference sequence). As originally analysed: Cell counts per sample came from amplifying reference gene primers. Profiled with immunoSEQ multiplex PCR; TCRdb holds only in-frame clones, not every one. V and J calls and clone size are given by that table; D and trimming were obtained from the DNA. The table includes a few hundred thousand clones, approximately 77% detected once.

Input material: peripheral blood. V gene TRBV19 combines with J gene TRBJ1-1; D is unresolved. The TCR originated in a woman between 18 and 29 years old with acute or convalescent COVID-19. This chain's CDR3 is CASSTPVDSPEAFF. CDR3 sequence (DNA): TGTGCCAGTAGTACTCCGGTCGACTCGCCTGAAGCTTTCTTT.